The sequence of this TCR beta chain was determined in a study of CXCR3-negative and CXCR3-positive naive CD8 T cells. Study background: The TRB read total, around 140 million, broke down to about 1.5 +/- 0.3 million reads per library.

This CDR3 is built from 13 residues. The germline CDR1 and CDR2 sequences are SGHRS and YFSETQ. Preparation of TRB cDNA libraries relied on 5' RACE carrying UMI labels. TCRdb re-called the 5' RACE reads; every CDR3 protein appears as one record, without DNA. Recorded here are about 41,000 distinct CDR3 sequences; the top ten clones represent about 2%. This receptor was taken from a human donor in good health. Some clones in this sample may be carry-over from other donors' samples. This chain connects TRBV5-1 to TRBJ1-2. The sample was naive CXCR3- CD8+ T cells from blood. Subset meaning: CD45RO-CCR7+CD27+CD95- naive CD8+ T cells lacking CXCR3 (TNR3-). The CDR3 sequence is CASSLTSNYGYTF.